This TCR beta chain was retrieved from a study of T cells in Graves' hyperthyroidism and ophthalmopathy. RNA transcripts were the template for amplifying TCR beta CDR3 regions. RT-PCR in the first round (using the HTBI primer set) targeted the TCR CDR3. TCRdb called the multiplex PCR reads again in MiXCR, with one record for every CDR3 protein. Of 500,000 or so distinct CDR3 sequences in the sample, 15% to 20% are singletons; the top ten hold over 25%. V gave up 6 bases and J gave up 5 bases, with 8 bases separating them. This CDR3 contains 11 residues. There are many counts of this clonotype. This TCR was sampled from a woman in her twenties or thirties with Graves' ophthalmopathy. The rearrangement uses TRBV12-3 or TRBV12-4 and TRBJ2-7; D ambiguous. Input material: blood. Here the CDR3 DNA reads TGTGCCAGCAGACGAGTCGACGAGCAGTACTTC. Encoded protein: CASRRVDEQYF.